These 7 T cell receptor beta chains came from one sample sequenced in a study of cytomegalovirus exposure and HLA in healthy donors. PCR amplification relied on 60 Vbeta primers (plus 13 Jbeta primers). Some clones are missing from TCRdb's copy, which holds only in-frame ones; the method was immunoSEQ multiplex PCR. The sample lists approximately 190,000 clones; about four fifths were seen once. The source material was PBMCs. The receptor source for this set is a woman aged 50 to 65 in good health and CMV-seropositive.

The count of this clone is one. V is TRBV7-2 and J is TRBJ2-4; possibly TRBD1 for D (6 bases). Germline CDR1 and CDR2: SGHTA and FQGNSA. Trimming pared 8 bases from V and 2 bases from J, leaving 10 bases between. The CDR3 spans 13 residues. The CDR3 protein is CASARGTKNIQYF. The CDR3 nucleotides read TGTGCCAGCGCCAGGGGAACCAAAAACATTCAGTACTTC.

The chain uses TRBV5-1 and TRBJ2-3, with 15 bases lining up with TRBD2. Germline V gives CDR1 SGHRS, CDR2 YFSETQ. The CDR3 loop spans 19 amino acids. Unmatched junction bases numbered 7, after V lost 0 bases and J lost 2 bases. CDR3 in DNA: TGCGCCAGCAGCTTGGGGACTAGCGGGGGGGCATTTATCACAGATACGCAGTATTTT. Translating it yields CASSLGTSGGAFITDTQYF.

This clone showed up just a few times. One end of the junction varies from germline; a read error may be responsible. This chain's CDR3 is CASSRQGEFSGANVLTF. The CDR3 region has the DNA TGCGCCAGCAGTAGACAGGGGGAGTTCTCTGGGGCCAACGTCCTGACTTTC. The V and J genes are TRBV5-4 and TRBJ2-6; 9 bases line up with TRBD1. Germline V lookup: CDR1 SGHNT, CDR2 YYREEE (reference sequence). The CDR3 runs to 17 residues.

This sequence joins TRBV6-6 and TRBJ2-7; D is possibly TRBD1 (5 bases). The V gene lost 2 bases and the J gene lost 2 bases, with 10 bases spanning the gap. Germline CDR1 and CDR2: MNHNY and SVGAGI (reference sequence). The CDR3 covers 14 residues. CDR3 region: CASSYRGDTYEQYF. CDR3 bases: TGTGCCAGCAGTTACAGGGGCGACACCTACGAGCAGTACTTC.

Worth noting for this clone: The junction departs from the called germline gene at one end, perhaps through a read error. Other DNA sequences from this sample encode an identical CDR3 as well. This chain connects TRBV7-8 to TRBJ1-2, with 12 bases fitting TRBD1. Germline V CDR1 and CDR2: SGHVS, FQNEAQ. The length of the CDR3 is 16 residues. This CDR3 reads CASSLVGTGGAYGYTF. The CDR3 DNA reads TGCGCCAGCAGCTTAGTAGGGACAGGGGGCGCCTATGGCTACACCTTC.

This clone was seen a handful of times. The genes are TRBV6-6 and TRBJ2-2; D unresolved. The CDR3 contains 14 residues. V was cut by 1 base and J by 6 bases, with 9 bases left in between. Germline V lookup: CDR1 MNHNY, CDR2 SVGAGI (reference sequence). The CDR3 protein is CASSYLSGPGELFF. The CDR3 DNA follows: TGTGCCAGCAGTTACTTATCAGGCCCCGGGGAGCTGTTTTTT.

This chain uses TRBV5-1 with TRBJ2-7, with 8 bases identical to TRBD1. J gave up 2 bases and V 4 bases, and 8 bases lay outside the gene matches. CDR1 is SGHRS, CDR2 YFSETQ, per germline. This CDR3 region has 15 residues. The CDR3 region is CASSETGTGPYEQYF. DNA of the CDR3: TGCGCCAGCAGCGAGACCGGGACAGGACCCTACGAGCAGTACTTC.